This T cell receptor beta chain was observed in a study of blood T cell repertoires in COVID-19. This table comes from immunoSEQ multiplex PCR, and its TCRdb copy is limited to in-frame clones, with some not included. Of 200,000 or so clones in the sample, roughly four fifths were seen once. This sequence was found in a woman in her 30s with acute or convalescent COVID-19. Material for sequencing was peripheral blood.

The DNA of the CDR3 is TGCGCCAGCAGCCTTGGCGGGACTCTCAATGAGCAGTTCTTC. Its protein is CASSLGGTLNEQFF. The rearrangement joins TRBV4-3 to TRBJ2-1, with D perhaps matching TRBD2 (6 bases). Looked up from germline, CDR1 is LGHNA and CDR2 is YSLEER. V lost 4 bases and J lost 6, with 13 bases in between. The CDR3 has 14 amino acids.